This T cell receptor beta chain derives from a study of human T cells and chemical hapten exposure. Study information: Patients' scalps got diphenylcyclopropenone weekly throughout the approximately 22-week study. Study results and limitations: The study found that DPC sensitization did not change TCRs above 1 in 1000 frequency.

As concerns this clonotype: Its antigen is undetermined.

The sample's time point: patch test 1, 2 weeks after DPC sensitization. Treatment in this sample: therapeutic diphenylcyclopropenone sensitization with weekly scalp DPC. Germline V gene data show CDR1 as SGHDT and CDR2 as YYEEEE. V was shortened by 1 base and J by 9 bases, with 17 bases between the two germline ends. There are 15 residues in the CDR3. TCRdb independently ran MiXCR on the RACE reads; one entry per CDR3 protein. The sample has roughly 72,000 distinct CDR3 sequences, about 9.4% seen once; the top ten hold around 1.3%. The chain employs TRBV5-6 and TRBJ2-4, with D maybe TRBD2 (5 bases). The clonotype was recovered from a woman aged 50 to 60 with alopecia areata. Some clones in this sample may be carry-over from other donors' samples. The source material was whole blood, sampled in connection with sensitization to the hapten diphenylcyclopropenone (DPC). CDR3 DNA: TGTGCCAGCAGCTTGACCCGGGCCGGAGGTTCCATTCAGTACTTC. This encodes CASSLTRAGGSIQYF.